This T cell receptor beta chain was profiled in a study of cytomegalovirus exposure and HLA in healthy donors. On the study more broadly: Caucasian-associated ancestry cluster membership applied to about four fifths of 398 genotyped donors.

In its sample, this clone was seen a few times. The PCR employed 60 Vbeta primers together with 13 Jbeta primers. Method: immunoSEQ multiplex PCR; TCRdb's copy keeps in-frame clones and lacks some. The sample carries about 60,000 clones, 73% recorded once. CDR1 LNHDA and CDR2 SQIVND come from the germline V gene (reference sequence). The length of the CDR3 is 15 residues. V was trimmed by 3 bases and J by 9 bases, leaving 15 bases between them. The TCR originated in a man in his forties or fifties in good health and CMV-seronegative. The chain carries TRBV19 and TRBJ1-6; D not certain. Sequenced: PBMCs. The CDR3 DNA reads TGTGCCAGTAGTATGGGTGAAGGTGGGCGTTCACCCCTCCACTTT. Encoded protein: CASSMGEGGRSPLHF.